These T cell receptor beta chains were read from a single sample in a study of shared clonotypes between healthy human individuals. Only in-frame clones appear in the TCRdb table, and some are missing; sequencing was by immunoSEQ multiplex PCR. The repertoire holds 2 million to 2.5 million clones, with 85% to 95% as singletons. Sequencing input: naive CD4+ T cells sorted from blood. These receptors were collected from a man aged 18 to 29 in good health. CDR3s include the opening cysteine and the closing phenylalanine or tryptophan. A D gene is named only where the DNA matches it firmly. Some rows mark clone size as missing; the rest say once, few, many or name a class of expanded clone.

d_gene	abundance	v_gene	j_gene	CDR3nt	CDR3aa
TRBD1	NA	TRBV7-8	TRBJ1-1	TGTGCCAGCAGCTTAGCGCACTTTCCGGGACAGATAAAGATGAACACTGAAGCTTTCTTT	CASSLAHFPGQIKMNTEAFF
NA	NA	TRBV5-1	TRBJ2-7	TGCGCCAGCAGCTCTGCCTCCTACGAGCAGTACTTC	CASSSASYEQYF
TRBD1	NA	TRBV7-8	TRBJ2-7	TGTGCCAGCAGCCCACTGGGACAGGGAGTGGTGCAGTACTTC	CASSPLGQGVVQYF
TRBD1	once	TRBV27	TRBJ1-2	TGTGCCAGCAGTATACAGGGGAACTATGGCTACACCTTC	CASSIQGNYGYTF
TRBD2	NA	TRBV10-3	TRBJ2-1	TGTGCCATCGCAGGCCTCGGGACTAGCGGAAACAATGAGCAGTTCTTC	CAIAGLGTSGNNEQFF
TRBD2	once	TRBV4-1	TRBJ2-3	TGCGCCAGCAGCCAAGTCGGGCGGGAGGGCCTTGGGAGTACGCAGTATTTT	CASSQVGREGLGSTQYF
NA	NA	TRBV5-1	TRBJ2-2	TGCGCCAGCAGCTTGGGACAGGAGAGGAACACCGGGGAGCTGTTTTTT	CASSLGQERNTGELFF
NA	once	TRBV7-2	TRBJ2-3	TGTGCCAGCAGAGGCAGCACAGATACGCAGTATTTT	CASRGSTDTQYF
TRBD1	NA	TRBV14	TRBJ2-3	TGTGCCAGCAGCTACAGGGGTCTCCGCACAGATACGCAGTATTTT	CASSYRGLRTDTQYF
NA	NA	TRBV4-1	TRBJ2-3	TGCGCCAGCAGCCGGGGAGGAAGCGCAGATACGCAGTATTTT	CASSRGGSADTQYF
NA	NA	TRBV18	TRBJ1-3	TGTGCCAGCTCACCACAGAGGGCGATAGGAAACACCATATATTTT	CASSPQRAIGNTIYF
TRBD2	once	TRBV5-1	TRBJ2-7	TGCGCCAGCAGCGGCGGGGGTGTGAGCTACGAGCAGTACTTC	CASSGGGVSYEQYF